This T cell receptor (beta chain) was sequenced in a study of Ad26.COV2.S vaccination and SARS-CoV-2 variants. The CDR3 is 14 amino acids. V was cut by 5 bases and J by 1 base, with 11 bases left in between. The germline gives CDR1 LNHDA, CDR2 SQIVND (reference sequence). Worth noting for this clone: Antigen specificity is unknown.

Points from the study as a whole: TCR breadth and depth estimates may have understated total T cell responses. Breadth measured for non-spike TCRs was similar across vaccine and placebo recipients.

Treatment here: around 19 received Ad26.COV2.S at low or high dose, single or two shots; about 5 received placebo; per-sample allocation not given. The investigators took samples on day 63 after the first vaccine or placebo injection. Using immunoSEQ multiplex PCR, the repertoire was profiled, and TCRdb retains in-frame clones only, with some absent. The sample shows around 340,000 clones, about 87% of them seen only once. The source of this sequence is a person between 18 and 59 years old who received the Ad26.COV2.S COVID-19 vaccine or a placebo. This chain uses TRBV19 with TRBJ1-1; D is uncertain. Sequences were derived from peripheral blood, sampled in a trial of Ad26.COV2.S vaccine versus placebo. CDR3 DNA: TGTGCCAGTAGTTACGGGGAGTCGAACACTGAAGCTTTCTTT. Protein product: CASSYGESNTEAFF.